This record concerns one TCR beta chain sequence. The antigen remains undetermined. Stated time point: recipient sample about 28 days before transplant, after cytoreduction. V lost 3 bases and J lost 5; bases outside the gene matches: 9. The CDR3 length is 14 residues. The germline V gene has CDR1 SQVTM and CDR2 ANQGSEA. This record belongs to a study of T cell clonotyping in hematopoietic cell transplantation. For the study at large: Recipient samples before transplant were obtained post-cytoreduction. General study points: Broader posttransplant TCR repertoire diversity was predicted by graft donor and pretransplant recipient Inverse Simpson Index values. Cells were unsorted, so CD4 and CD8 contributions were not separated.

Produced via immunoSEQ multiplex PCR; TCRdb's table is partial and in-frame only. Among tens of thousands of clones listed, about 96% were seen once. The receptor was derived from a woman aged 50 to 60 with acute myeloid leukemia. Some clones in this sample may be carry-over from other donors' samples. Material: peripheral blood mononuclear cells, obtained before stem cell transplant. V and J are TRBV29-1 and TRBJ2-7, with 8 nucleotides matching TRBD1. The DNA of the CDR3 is TGCAGCGTTGAGTGGGGGGCAGGGGGCGACGAGCAGTACTTC. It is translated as CSVEWGAGGDEQYF.